The 9 T cell receptor beta chains listed next were all sequenced from one sample in a study of blood T cells in healthy people across ages. A second PCR of about 7 to 12 cycles used a sample-barcoded 5' primer and a J-beta primer mix. TCRdb passed the 5' RACE reads through MiXCR, listing each CDR3 protein once. The table includes around 1,000,000 distinct CDR3 sequences, under 30% detected once. These sequences were also reported in another study, on T cells of mothers and their children.

Material: blood. The receptors stem from a girl aged 2 to 9 in good health.

This clonotype showed up just a few times. The V and J genes are TRBV12-3 or TRBV12-4 and TRBJ2-1; either TRBD1 or TRBD2 may fit D (5 bases each). The J call may be faulty, since TRBJ2-7 better matches the DNA end. This CDR3 contains 14 residues. CDR3 in amino acids: CASSRWGYPYEQYF. CDR3 nucleotide sequence: TGTGCCAGCAGTCGCTGGGGGTACCCCTACGAGCAGTACTTC.

The rearrangement joins TRBV29-1 to TRBJ2-5, with TRBD1 matching over 8 bases. The J call may be in error: the DNA end matches TRBJ2-1 better. CDR1 is SQVTM, CDR2 ANQGSEA, per germline. The CDR3 sequence is 16 residues long. The CDR3 loop is CSVEDRERQGMDEQFF. Here the CDR3 DNA reads TGCAGCGTTGAAGATAGAGAAAGACAGGGGATGGATGAGCAGTTCTTC.

The V gene is TRBV6-1, the J gene TRBJ1-6, with 9 bases matching TRBD1. This CDR3 has 18 amino acids. CDR1 and CDR2 from the germline V gene are MNHNS and SASEGT. V lost 11 bases and J lost 7; bases outside the gene matches: 21. The chain's CDR3 is CAVEDGTGNQPVNSPLHF. For the CDR3, the DNA is TGTGCCGTAGAGGATGGGACAGGGAACCAACCTGTAAATTCACCCCTCCACTTT.

This chain joins TRBV5-6 and TRBJ2-7; D is ambiguous. Trimming stripped 4 bases from V and 3 bases from J, with 11 bases between. The CDR3 loop spans 13 amino acids. Per germline, CDR1 SGHDT and CDR2 YYEEEE. The CDR3 nucleotides read TGTGCCAGCAGCGTCGCCACCAACTACGAGCAGTACTTC. Residues: CASSVATNYEQYF.

The chain recombines TRBV20-1 with TRBJ2-1; 7 nucleotides agree with TRBD2. The V gene's germline CDR1 is DFQATT and CDR2 SNEGSKA (reference sequence). The V gene end was trimmed by 0 bases and the J gene end by 4 bases; junction bases not matched to a gene: 3. There are 14 residues in the CDR3. In nucleotides, the CDR3 is TGCAGTGCTAGAGAGGGGGGAGGGTACAATGAGCAGTTCTTC. This gives the protein CSAREGGGYNEQFF.

Only a few counts were recorded for this clonotype. The rearrangement joins TRBV28 to TRBJ2-1; D not certain. The germline V gene encodes CDR1 MDHEN and CDR2 SYDVKM. The CDR3 extends over 16 amino acids. The V end lost 5 bases, the J end lost 1 base, and 15 bases lay between the germline ends. The CDR3 reads CASSLIDGSSYNEQFF. In DNA form, the CDR3 reads TGTGCCAGCAGTCTCATAGACGGCTCGTCCTACAATGAGCAGTTCTTC.

This clonotype appeared a few times. A read error may produce the germline difference seen at one junction end. V is TRBV7-7 and J is TRBJ2-5; D is unresolved. CDR3 length: 11 amino acids. In germline, CDR1 is SSHAT, CDR2 FNYEAQ (reference sequence). The CDR3 sequence is CASINGETQYF. The CDR3 DNA reads as TGTGCTAGCATCAATGGGGAGACCCAGTACTTC.

In its sample, this clonotype was seen once. V gene TRBV7-2 combines with J gene TRBJ2-5; D is ambiguous. The assigned J gene may be wrong: the sequence end matches TRBJ2-7 better. The CDR3 is 16 residues long. Germline lookup yields CDR1 SGHTA and CDR2 FQGNSA. CDR3 in DNA: TGTGCCAGCAGCTTAGAAGGATGGCAGCTCGCCTACGAGCAGTACTTC. Protein: CASSLEGWQLAYEQYF.

In nucleotides, the CDR3 is TGCGCCAGCAGCTTGGGTATGGGTGCGGACGAGCAGTACTTC. Translation gives CASSLGMGADEQYF. The gene calls are TRBV5-1 and TRBJ2-5; D remains ambiguous. TRBJ2-7 explains the end of the DNA better; the J call may be wrong. Germline CDR1 and CDR2: SGHRS and YFSETQ. This CDR3 is 14 amino acids long.